A selection of T cell receptor beta chains follows, all from one sample in a study of blood T cell repertoires in COVID-19. Generated by immunoSEQ multiplex PCR, the TCRdb table keeps only in-frame clones and is missing some. The table includes about 300,000 clones, roughly 91% detected once. The specimen sequenced was peripheral blood. All receptors come from a woman in her twenties or thirties with COVID-19, enrolled during active disease. Each CDR3 is given with its conserved first and last residue. D genes are given only for firm matches. Clone size is not always given. Where it is, it says once, few, many or a class for expanded clones.

>TRBV7-3|TRBJ1-1|.|.
TGTGCCAGCAGCTCTGTGGGACAGAACACTGAAGCTTTCTTT
CASSSVGQNTEAFF
>TRBV4-2|TRBJ1-5|.|.
TGTGCCAGCAGCCAAGATCGGGAAGGCGGGCAGCCCCAGCATTTT
CASSQDREGGQPQHF
>TRBV29-1|TRBJ1-1|.|.
TGCAGCGTTGGGCAGACATCGAACACTGAAGCTTTCTTT
CSVGQTSNTEAFF
>TRBV19|TRBJ1-5|.|.
TGTGCCAGTAGCCCTCCCGCCAGACAGCCCCAGCATTTT
CASSPPARQPQHF
>TRBV18|TRBJ2-1|few|.
TGTGCCAGCTCACCGGGGGGTAATGAGCAGTTCTTC
CASSPGGNEQFF
>TRBV7-2|TRBJ1-2|.|.
TGTGCCAGCAGCCACGGGGATTTCGCCTATGGCTACACCTTC
CASSHGDFAYGYTF
>TRBV28|TRBJ2-2|few|.
TGTGCCAGCAGTAGAGATCACAGGACCGGGGAGCTGTTTTTT
CASSRDHRTGELFF
>TRBV30|TRBJ2-1|.|TRBD2
TGTGCCTGGAGAGGACTAGCGGGGGGCCGAAACAATGAGCAGTTCTTC
CAWRGLAGGRNNEQFF
>TRBV4-3|TRBJ1-1|.|TRBD1
TGCGCCAGCAGCCAGCGGGACAGGGAGGGGTCTGAAGCTTTCTTT
CASSQRDREGSEAFF
>TRBV6-6|TRBJ1-4|.|.
TGTGCCAGCAGTTTCGACCGAGGGGGTGAAAAACTGTTTTTT
CASSFDRGGEKLFF
>TRBV11-3|TRBJ1-2|.|TRBD1
TGTGCCAGCAGCCCGGGACAGGGAAGGAGCTACACCTTC
CASSPGQGRSYTF
>TRBV18|TRBJ2-5|.|.
TGTGCCAGCTCACCACCTTCAGGGCAGGGGGAGACCCAGTACTTC
CASSPPSGQGETQYF
>TRBV11-2|TRBJ1-4|.|.
TGTGCCCGCGGATGCACAACTAATGAAAAACTGTTTTTT
CARGCTTNEKLFF
>TRBV19|TRBJ2-1|.|.
TGTGCCAGTACCTCCGACAGTGGGGGGTACAATGAGCAGTTCTTC
CASTSDSGGYNEQFF
>TRBV18|TRBJ2-5|.|TRBD1
TGTGCCAGCTCCGGCAGGGGGCTCGAGACCCAGTACTTC
CASSGRGLETQYF
>TRBV12-3/TRBV12-4|TRBJ1-1|.|.
TGTGCCAGCAGTTTCCAGGGCCTCACTGAAGCTTTCTTT
CASSFQGLTEAFF
>TRBV10-2|TRBJ1-5|once|.
TGCGCCAGCAGTGAATTATTCCCCGAAACCGGCGGTTATCAGCCCCAGCATTTT
CASSELFPETGGYQPQHF
>TRBV19|TRBJ2-3|.|TRBD2
TGTGCCAGTAGTATACTAGCGGGGGGCATTGGAGATACGCAGTATTTT
CASSILAGGIGDTQYF
>TRBV4-2|TRBJ2-3|.|TRBD2
TGTGCCAGCAGTCCGCGTACTAGCGGGGTCACAGATACGCAGTATTTT
CASSPRTSGVTDTQYF
>TRBV7-2|TRBJ1-6|.|.
TGTGCCAGCAGCCCCCGACCGGCGGGAAGTAATTCACCCCTCCACTTT
CASSPRPAGSNSPLHF
>TRBV11-2|TRBJ1-4|.|.
TGTGCCAGCAGCCCGCGGACGGGGGGTAATGAAAAACTGTTTTTT
CASSPRTGGNEKLFF
>TRBV15|TRBJ1-5|.|TRBD1
TGTGCCACCAGCAGAGTTGAGGGGGCGTTTGGCAATCAGCCCCAGCATTTT
CATSRVEGAFGNQPQHF
>TRBV11-1|TRBJ2-7|once|.
TGTGCCAGCAGCTTAAACCCCGGGGTCTACGAGCAGTACTTC
CASSLNPGVYEQYF
>TRBV30|TRBJ2-1|.|TRBD1
TGTGCCTGGGACAGGGGGAGGTCCTACAATGAGCAGTTCTTC
CAWDRGRSYNEQFF